This TCR beta chain was identified in a study of blood T cells in healthy people across ages. About the study: Using template switching, researchers captured about one barcoded beta molecule for each two T cells.

This clonotype appeared a few times. The authors ran a second PCR of roughly 6 to 11 cycles using a sample-barcoded 5' primer and a J-beta primer mix. Every single cDNA molecule received a tag from a template-switch adaptor with 12 random nucleotides. TCRdb called the 5' RACE reads again in MiXCR, with one record for every CDR3 protein. The table records 1.5 million to 1.9 million distinct CDR3 sequences, less than 45% of them present only once. Staff drew around 10 milliliters of peripheral blood from each donor. The CDR3 extends over 16 amino acids. The ends lost 8 bases at V and 1 base at J; junction bases unmatched: 13. Germline V CDR1 and CDR2: MNHEY, SVGEGT.

V and J are TRBV6-2 or TRBV6-3 and TRBJ2-5, with 7 bases matching TRBD2. The sequenced sample consisted of blood. This receptor was taken from a woman between 18 and 30 years old in good health. The CDR3 sequence: CASSFPRGGSQETQYF. CDR3 coding DNA: TGTGCCAGCTCCTTTCCTCGGGGAGGGTCCCAAGAGACCCAGTACTTC.